These 6 T cell receptor beta chains came from one sample sequenced in a study of T cell clones after liver transplantation. Clones were read by immunoSEQ multiplex PCR, and TCRdb kept only the in-frame ones, dropping some. This sample has 20,000 to 25,000 clones, with 75% to 80% found just once. Sample: CD8+ T cells from blood, taken roughly 56 months after liver transplant. Receptor source: a human patient who received a liver transplant. Certain T cells may be donor cells from the graft.

Of note for this clone: A much larger clone sits a single nucleotide away, making a read error possible. The rearrangement uses TRBV7-9 and TRBJ1-2; possible D gene TRBD1, 5 bases. The V end was cut by 3 bases, the J end by 5 bases, with 16 bases between. In germline, CDR1 is SEHNR, CDR2 FQNEAQ (reference sequence). The CDR3 has 15 amino acids. CDR3 sequence (DNA): TGTGCCAGCAGCTTCTCCCGGGACGGGGGGTATGGCTACACCTTC. Amino acids: CASSFSRDGGYGYTF. The full variable domain, in which reference TRBV7-9 and TRBJ1-2 provide the parts outside the CDR3, is DTGVSQNPRHKITKRGQNVTFRCDPISEHNRLYWYRQTLGQGPEFLTYFQNEAQLEKSRLLSDRFSAERPKGSFSTLEIQRTEQGDSAMYLCASSFSRDGGYGYTFGSGTRLTVV.

V and J are TRBV4-1 and TRBJ2-2; D not certain. Germline V gene sequence: CDR1 MGHRA, CDR2 YSYEKL. CDR3 length: 14 amino acids. The V end was cut by 2 bases, the J end by 5 bases, with 9 bases between. CDR3 amino acids: CASSQYEVTGELFF. The CDR3 coding sequence is TGCGCCAGCAGCCAATATGAGGTAACCGGGGAGCTGTTTTTT.

The rearrangement uses TRBV28 and TRBJ2-3; 7 nucleotides line up with TRBD2. Germline CDR1 is MDHEN and CDR2 is SYDVKM. The CDR3 is made up of 16 amino acids. Trimming removed 6 bases from V and 2 bases from J; junction bases left unmatched: 11. The CDR3 nucleotides read TGTGCCAGCAGCCTCTTATTGGGGGGGGACACAGATACGCAGTATTTT. It translates to CASSLLLGGDTDTQYF.

This clone showed up just once. The CDR3, as DNA: TGCGCCAGCAGCCAAGGGGAGCGGGGATCCTACAATGAGCAGTTCTTC. Protein sequence: CASSQGERGSYNEQFF. This chain connects TRBV4-1 to TRBJ2-1, with 7 bases lining up with TRBD2. Per germline, CDR1 MGHRA and CDR2 YSYEKL. The CDR3 sequence is 16 residues long. Germline trimming cut 1 base from V and 1 base from J; bases unmatched to any gene: 4.

The chain recombines TRBV10-3 with TRBJ1-2; 8 bases line up with TRBD1. V lost 5 bases to trimming and J lost 6 bases; unmatched junction nucleotides: 5. The germline CDR1 and CDR2 sequences are ENHRY and SYGVKD. The CDR3 spans 13 residues. The CDR3 nucleotides read TGTGCCATCAGTTTCGGACAGGGCGATGGCTACACCTTC. Translation gives CAISFGQGDGYTF.

This clone is categorized as medium-sized. The chain couples TRBV6-1 to TRBJ2-2; D is perhaps TRBD1 (5 bases). CDR1 and CDR2 (germline): MNHNS, SASEGT. The V and J ends lost 3 bases and 3 bases respectively, with 5 bases between them. This CDR3 contains 13 residues. This chain's CDR3 is CASSDRDTGELFF. The CDR3 DNA follows: TGTGCCAGCAGTGACAGGGACACCGGGGAGCTGTTTTTT.